The entry below describes one T cell receptor beta chain. Its antigen remains unknown. Assay used: immunoSEQ multiplex PCR; TCRdb lists only in-frame clones, some missing. The sample lists roughly 80,000 clones, over 80% occurring once. No patient had autoimmune disease or received systemic immunosuppression. Peripheral blood came from all dose cohorts at three timepoints. The data derive from a study of OX40 agonist ivuxolimab in advanced cancers. The wider study: One patient with hepatocellular carcinoma and two with cutaneous melanoma, three in all, had partial responses.

Notes on the study in general: Among expanded peripheral T cells, antigen specificity went undetermined.

The CDR3 has 14 amino acids. J gave up 4 bases and V 3 bases, and 1 base lay outside the gene matches. Germline V gene lookup returns CDR1 SGHTA and CDR2 FQGNSA. The V call is TRBV7-2, the J call TRBJ2-5, with 11 nucleotides matching TRBD2. This TCR was recovered from an adult with an advanced solid tumor such as melanoma, head and neck, liver or kidney cancer. The specimen was CD4+ or CD8+ T cells sorted from blood, collected in a trial of the OX40 agonist ivuxolimab. The CDR3 loop reads CASSFSGGAETQYF. CDR3 sequence (DNA): TGTGCCAGCAGCTTTAGCGGGGGGGCAGAGACCCAGTACTTC. Supplemented by reference TRBV7-2 and TRBJ2-5, the full variable domain reads GAGVSQSPSNKVTEKGKDVELRCDPISGHTALYWYRQSLGQGLEFLIYFQGNSAPDKSGLPSDRFSAERTGGSVSTLTIQRTQQEDSAVYLCASSFSGGAETQYFGPGTRLLVL.